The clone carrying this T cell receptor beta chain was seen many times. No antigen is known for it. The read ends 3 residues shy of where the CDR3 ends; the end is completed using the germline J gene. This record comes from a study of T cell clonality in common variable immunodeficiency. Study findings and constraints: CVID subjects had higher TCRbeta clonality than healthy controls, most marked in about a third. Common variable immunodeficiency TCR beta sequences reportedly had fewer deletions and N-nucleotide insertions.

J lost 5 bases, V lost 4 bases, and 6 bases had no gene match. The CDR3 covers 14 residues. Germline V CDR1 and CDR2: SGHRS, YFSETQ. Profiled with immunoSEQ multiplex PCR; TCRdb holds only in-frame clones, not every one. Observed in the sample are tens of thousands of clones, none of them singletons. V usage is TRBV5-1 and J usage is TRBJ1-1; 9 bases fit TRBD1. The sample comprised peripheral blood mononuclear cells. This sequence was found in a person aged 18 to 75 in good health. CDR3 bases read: TGCGCCAGCAGCCCTGGACAGGGGTGGACTGAA. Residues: CASSPGQGWTE. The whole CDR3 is CASSPGQGWTEAFF.